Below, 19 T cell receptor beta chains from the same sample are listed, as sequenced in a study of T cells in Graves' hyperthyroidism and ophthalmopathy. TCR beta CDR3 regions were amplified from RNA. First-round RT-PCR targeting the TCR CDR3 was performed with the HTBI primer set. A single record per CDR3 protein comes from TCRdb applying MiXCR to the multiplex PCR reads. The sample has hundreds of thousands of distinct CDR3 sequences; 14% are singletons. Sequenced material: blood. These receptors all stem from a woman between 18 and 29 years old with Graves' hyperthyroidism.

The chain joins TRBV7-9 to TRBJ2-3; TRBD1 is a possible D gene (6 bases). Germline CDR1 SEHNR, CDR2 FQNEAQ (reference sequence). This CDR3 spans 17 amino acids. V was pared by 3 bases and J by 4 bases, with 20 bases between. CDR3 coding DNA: TGTGCCAGCAGCTTGATGGGGGCCCAAGGGATAGCAGATACGCAGTATTTT. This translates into CASSLMGAQGIADTQYF.

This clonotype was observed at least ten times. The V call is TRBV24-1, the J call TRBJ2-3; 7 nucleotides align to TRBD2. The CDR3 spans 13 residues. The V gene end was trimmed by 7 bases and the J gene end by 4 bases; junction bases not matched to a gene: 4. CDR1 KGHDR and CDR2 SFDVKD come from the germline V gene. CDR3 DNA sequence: TGTGCCACCAGGGCGGGAGCCTCAGATACGCAGTATTTT. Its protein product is CATRAGASDTQYF.

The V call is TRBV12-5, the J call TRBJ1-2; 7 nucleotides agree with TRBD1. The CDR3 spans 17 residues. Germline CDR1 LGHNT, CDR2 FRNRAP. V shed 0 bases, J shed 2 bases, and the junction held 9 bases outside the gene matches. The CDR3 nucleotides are TGTGCTAGTGGTTTGGTACTGGGACAGAGAGGCAACTATGGCTACACCTTC. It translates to CASGLVLGQRGNYGYTF.

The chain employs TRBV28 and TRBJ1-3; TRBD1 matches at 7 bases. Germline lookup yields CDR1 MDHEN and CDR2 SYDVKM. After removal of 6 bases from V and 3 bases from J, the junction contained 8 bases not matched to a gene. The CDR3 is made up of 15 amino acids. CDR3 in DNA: TGTGCCAGCAGGCCCAGGGGGGGAATTGGAAACACCATATATTTT. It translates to CASRPRGGIGNTIYF. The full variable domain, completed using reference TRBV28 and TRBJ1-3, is DVKVTQSSRYLVKRTGEKVFLECVQDMDHENMFWYRQDPGLGLRLIYFSYDVKMKEKGDIPEGYSVSREKKERFSLILESASTNQTSMYLCASRPRGGIGNTIYFGEGSWLTVV.

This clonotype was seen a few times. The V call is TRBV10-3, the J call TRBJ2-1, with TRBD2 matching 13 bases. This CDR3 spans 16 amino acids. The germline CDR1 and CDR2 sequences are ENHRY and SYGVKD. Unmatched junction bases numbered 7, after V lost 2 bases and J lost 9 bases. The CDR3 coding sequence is TGTGCCATCAGTGAGCAACTAGCGGGAGGGCCTGGTGAGCAGTTCTTC. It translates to CAISEQLAGGPGEQFF.

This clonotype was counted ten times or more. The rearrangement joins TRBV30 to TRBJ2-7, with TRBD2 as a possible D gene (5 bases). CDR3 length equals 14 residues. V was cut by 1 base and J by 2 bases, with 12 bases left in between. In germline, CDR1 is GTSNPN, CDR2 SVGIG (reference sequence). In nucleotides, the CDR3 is TGTGCCTGGAGTGAACTAGGCCGACCCTACGAGCAGTACTTC. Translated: CAWSELGRPYEQYF.

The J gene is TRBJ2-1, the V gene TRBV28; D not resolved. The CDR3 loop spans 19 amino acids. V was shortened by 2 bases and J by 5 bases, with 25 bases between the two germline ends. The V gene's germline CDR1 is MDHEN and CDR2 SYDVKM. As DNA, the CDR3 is TGTGCCAGCAGTTTAAAACCCCCAGTTGCTACGCCTAAGGACAATGAGCAGTTCTTC. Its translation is CASSLKPPVATPKDNEQFF.

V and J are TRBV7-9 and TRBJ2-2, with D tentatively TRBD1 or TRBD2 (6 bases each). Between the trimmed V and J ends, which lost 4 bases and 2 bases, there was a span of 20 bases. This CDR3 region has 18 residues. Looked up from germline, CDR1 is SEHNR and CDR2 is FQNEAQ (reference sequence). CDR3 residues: CASSWDNIADLNTGELFF. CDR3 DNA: TGTGCCAGCAGCTGGGACAATATAGCGGATCTTAACACCGGGGAGCTGTTTTTT.

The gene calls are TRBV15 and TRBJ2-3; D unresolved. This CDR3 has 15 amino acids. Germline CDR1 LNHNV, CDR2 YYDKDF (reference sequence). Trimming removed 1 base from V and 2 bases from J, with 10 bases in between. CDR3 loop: CATSRGAATTDTQYF. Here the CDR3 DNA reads TGTGCCACCAGCAGAGGTGCGGCCACCACAGATACGCAGTATTTT.

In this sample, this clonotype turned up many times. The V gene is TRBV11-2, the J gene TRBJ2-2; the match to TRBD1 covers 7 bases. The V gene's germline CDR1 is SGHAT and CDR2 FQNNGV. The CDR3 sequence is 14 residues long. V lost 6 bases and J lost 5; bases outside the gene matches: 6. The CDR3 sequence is CASRGPTGTGELFF. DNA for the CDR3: TGTGCCAGCAGGGGGCCGACAGGGACCGGGGAGCTGTTTTTT. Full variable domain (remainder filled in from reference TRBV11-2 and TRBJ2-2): EAGVAQSPRYKIIEKRQSVAFWCNPISGHATLYWYQQILGQGPKLLIQFQNNGVVDDSQLPKDRFSAERLKGVDSTLKIQPAKLEDSAVYLCASRGPTGTGELFFGEGSRLTVL.

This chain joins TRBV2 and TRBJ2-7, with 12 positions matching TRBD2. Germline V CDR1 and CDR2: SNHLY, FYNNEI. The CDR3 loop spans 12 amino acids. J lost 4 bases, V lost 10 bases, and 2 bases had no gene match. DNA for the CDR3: TGTGCCAAGACTAGCGGGAGATACGAGCAGTACTTC. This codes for CAKTSGRYEQYF. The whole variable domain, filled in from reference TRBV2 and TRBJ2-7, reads EPEVTQTPSHQVTQMGQEVILRCVPISNHLYFYWYRQILGQKVEFLVSFYNNEISEKSEIFDDQFSVERPDGSNFTLKIRSTKLEDSAMYFCAKTSGRYEQYFGPGTRLTVT.

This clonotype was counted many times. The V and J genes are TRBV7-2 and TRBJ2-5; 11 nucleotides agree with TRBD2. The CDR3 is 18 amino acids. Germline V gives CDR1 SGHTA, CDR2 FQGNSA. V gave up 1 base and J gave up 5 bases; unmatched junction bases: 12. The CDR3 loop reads CASSLDVAGGPRRETQYF. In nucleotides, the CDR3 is TGTGCCAGCAGCTTAGACGTAGCGGGAGGGCCGAGACGGGAGACCCAGTACTTC.

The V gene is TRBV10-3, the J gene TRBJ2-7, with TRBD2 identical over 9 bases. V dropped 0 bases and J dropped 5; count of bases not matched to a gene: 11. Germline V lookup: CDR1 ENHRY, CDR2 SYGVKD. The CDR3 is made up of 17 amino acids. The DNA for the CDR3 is TGTGCCATCAGTGAGTCGAGTTGGCTTAGCGGGAGTCACGAGCAGTACTTC. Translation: CAISESSWLSGSHEQYF.

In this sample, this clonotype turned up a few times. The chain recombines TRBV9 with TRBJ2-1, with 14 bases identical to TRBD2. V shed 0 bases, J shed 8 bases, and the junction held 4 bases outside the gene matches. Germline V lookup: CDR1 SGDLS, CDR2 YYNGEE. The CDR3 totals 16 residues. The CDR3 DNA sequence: TGTGCCAGCAGCGTAGTGGGACTAGCGGGAGTCGATGAGCAGTTCTTC. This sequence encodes CASSVVGLAGVDEQFF. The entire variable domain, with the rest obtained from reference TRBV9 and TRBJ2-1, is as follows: DSGVTQTPKHLITATGQRVTLRCSPRSGDLSVYWYQQSLDQGLQFLIQYYNGEERAKGNILERFSAQQFPDLHSELNLSSLELGDSALYFCASSVVGLAGVDEQFFGPGTRLTVL.

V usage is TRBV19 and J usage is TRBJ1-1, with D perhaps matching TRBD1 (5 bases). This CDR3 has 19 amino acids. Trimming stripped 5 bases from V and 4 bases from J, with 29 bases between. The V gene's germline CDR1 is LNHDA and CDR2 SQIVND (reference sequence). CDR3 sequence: CASSRVATILTAPGTEAFF. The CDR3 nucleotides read TGTGCCAGTAGTCGGGTCGCCACCATACTGACAGCTCCGGGCACTGAAGCTTTCTTT.

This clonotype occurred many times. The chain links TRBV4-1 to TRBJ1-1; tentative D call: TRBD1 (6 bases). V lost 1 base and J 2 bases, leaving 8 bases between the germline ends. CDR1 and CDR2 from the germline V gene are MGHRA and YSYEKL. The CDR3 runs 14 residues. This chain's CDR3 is CASSQGGPNTEAFF. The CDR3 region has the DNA TGCGCCAGCAGCCAAGGGGGGCCCAACACTGAAGCTTTCTTT.

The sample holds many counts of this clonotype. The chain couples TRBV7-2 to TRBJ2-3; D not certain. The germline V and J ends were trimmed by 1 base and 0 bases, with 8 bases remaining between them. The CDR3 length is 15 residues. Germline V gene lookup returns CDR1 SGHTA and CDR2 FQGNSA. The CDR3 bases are TGTGCCAGCAGCTTAGATGGCGTTAGCACAGATACGCAGTATTTT. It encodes CASSLDGVSTDTQYF. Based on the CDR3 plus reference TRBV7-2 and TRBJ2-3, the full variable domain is GAGVSQSPSNKVTEKGKDVELRCDPISGHTALYWYRQSLGQGLEFLIYFQGNSAPDKSGLPSDRFSAERTGGSVSTLTIQRTQQEDSAVYLCASSLDGVSTDTQYFGPGTRLTVL.

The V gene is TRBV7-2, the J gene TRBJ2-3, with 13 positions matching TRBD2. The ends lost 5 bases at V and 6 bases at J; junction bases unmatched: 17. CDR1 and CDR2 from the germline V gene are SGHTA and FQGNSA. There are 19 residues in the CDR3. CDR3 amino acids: CASSPRTSGSGGGIDTQYF. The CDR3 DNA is TGTGCCAGCAGCCCCCGGACTAGCGGGAGTGGGGGGGGGATTGATACGCAGTATTTT. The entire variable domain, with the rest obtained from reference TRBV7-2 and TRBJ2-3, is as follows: GAGVSQSPSNKVTEKGKDVELRCDPISGHTALYWYRQSLGQGLEFLIYFQGNSAPDKSGLPSDRFSAERTGGSVSTLTIQRTQQEDSAVYLCASSPRTSGSGGGIDTQYFGPGTRLTVL.

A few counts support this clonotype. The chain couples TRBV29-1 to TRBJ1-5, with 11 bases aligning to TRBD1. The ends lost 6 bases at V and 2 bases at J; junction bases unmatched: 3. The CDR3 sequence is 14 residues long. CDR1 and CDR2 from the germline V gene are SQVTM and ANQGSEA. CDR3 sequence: CSVGTGGGNQPQHF. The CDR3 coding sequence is TGCAGCGTCGGGACAGGGGGTGGCAATCAGCCCCAGCATTTT.